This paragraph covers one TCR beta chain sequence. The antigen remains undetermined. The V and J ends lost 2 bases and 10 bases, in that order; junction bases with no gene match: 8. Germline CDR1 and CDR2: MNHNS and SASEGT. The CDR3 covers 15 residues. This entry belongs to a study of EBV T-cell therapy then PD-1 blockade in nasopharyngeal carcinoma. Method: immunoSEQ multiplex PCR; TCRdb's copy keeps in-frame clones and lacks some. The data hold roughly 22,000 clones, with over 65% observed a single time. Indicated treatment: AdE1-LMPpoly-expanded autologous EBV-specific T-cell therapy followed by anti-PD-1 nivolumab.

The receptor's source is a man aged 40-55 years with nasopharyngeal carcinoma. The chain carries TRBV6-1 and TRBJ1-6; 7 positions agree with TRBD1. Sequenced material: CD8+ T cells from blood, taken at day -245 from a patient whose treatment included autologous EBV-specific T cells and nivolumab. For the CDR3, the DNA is TGTGCCAGCAGTGAAATGGCAGGGGGGGAATCACCCCTCCACTTT. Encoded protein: CASSEMAGGESPLHF.